Below, one T cell receptor (beta chain) is given with its context. One base away lies a much larger clone, so this may be a sequencing read error. The CDR3 has 14 residues. V shed 6 bases, J shed 5 bases, and the junction held 7 bases outside the gene matches. Per the germline V gene, CDR1 is SQVTM and CDR2 is ANQGSEA. One entry per CDR3 protein results from TCRdb running MiXCR on the 5' RACE reads. There are about 41,000 distinct CDR3 sequences in the sample; 29% occur only once, and 3.7% lies in the top ten. The V call is TRBV29-1, the J call TRBJ2-7, with TRBD2 matching 13 bases. Sequenced sample: memory CD4+ T cells sorted from a lymph node. The subset here: memory CD4+ T cells, CD4+CD45RO+CD25-. This receptor was obtained from a female donor with breast cancer. This chain's CDR3 is CSVQGGLAGDEQYF. In DNA form, the CDR3 reads TGCAGCGTCCAGGGAGGACTAGCGGGAGACGAGCAGTACTTC.